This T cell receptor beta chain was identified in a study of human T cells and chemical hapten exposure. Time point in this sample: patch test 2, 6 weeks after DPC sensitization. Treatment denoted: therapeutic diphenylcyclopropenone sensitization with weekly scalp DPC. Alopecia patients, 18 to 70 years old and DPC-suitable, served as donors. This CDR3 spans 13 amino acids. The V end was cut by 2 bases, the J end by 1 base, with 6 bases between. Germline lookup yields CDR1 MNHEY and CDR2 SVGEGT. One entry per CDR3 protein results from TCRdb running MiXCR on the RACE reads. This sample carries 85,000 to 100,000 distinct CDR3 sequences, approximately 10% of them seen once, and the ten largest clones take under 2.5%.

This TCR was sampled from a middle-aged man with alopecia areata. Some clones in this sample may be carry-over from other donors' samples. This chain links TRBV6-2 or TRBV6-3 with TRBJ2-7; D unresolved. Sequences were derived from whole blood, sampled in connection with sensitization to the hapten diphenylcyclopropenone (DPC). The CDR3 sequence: CASSYPGSYEQYF. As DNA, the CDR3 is TGTGCCAGCAGTTACCCAGGATCCTACGAGCAGTACTTC.